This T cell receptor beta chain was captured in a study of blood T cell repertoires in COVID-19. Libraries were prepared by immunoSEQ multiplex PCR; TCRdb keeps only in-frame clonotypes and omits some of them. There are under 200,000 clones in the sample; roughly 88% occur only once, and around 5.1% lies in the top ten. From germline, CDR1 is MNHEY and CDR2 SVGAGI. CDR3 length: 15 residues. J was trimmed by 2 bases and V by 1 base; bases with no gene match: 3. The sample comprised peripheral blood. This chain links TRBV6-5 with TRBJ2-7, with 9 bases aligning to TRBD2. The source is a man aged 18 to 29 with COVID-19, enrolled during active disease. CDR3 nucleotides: TGTGCCAGCAGTTACTACCCTAGCGGGACCTACGAGCAGTACTTC. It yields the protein CASSYYPSGTYEQYF.